This is a list of T cell receptor beta chains from one sample in a study of shared clonotypes between healthy human individuals. Repertoires were generated with immunoSEQ multiplex PCR, while TCRdb's copy carries only in-frame clones and drops some. In the table there are 450,000 to 550,000 clones, about four fifths of which are singletons. Sequencing input: PBMCs. These receptor sequences come from a woman aged 40 to 50 in good health. Some clones in this sample may be carry-over from other donors' samples. The CDR3 runs from the conserved cysteine through the conserved F or W. D genes are given only for firm matches. Clone size is not always given. Where it is, it says once, few, many or a class for expanded clones.

.	TRBV5-1	TRBJ2-2	.	CASSFGGAGTGELFF
TRBD1	TRBV11-3	TRBJ2-2	.	CASSQPGQGATGELFF
.	TRBV6-6	TRBJ2-2	.	CASNRPLGELFF
TRBD2	TRBV7-9	TRBJ2-5	few	CASSRTSTSGQETQYF
TRBD2	TRBV5-6	TRBJ2-5	.	CASSLEGLAGVETQYF
.	TRBV15	TRBJ2-7	.	CATSRVLDSEQYF
.	TRBV28	TRBJ1-2	.	CASQTEYNYGYTF
TRBD1	TRBV18	TRBJ1-3	.	CASSAGQALSGNTIYF
.	TRBV7-6	TRBJ2-1	.	CASSKRFGRSYNEQFF
.	TRBV4-2	TRBJ2-1	many	CASSQDLGGHNEQFF
.	TRBV7-2	TRBJ1-2	.	CASSLSRTNYGYTF
.	TRBV28	TRBJ2-7	.	CASSLVGRERYEQYF
.	TRBV19	TRBJ1-1	.	CASSIGTNTEAFF
.	TRBV25-1	TRBJ2-4	.	CASSEQGMDAKNIQYF
.	TRBV5-6	TRBJ2-4	.	CASSRPGRGNIQYF
.	TRBV7-9	TRBJ2-1	.	CASSFRGHNEQFF
.	TRBV19	TRBJ2-1	.	CASSQPGHNNEQFF